This T cell receptor beta chain was captured in a study of cytomegalovirus exposure and HLA in healthy donors. Study-wide results and limits: Sequencing likely produced, as an artifact, a cluster of highly shared sequence variants. It was reported that the classifier diagnosed cytomegalovirus status with high specificity and sensitivity in both the original and validation cohorts.

A note on this clone: Its cognate antigen is unknown.

Germline CDR1 SGDLS, CDR2 YYNGEE. This CDR3 is 15 amino acids long. The PCR was carried out with 60 Vbeta primers and 13 Jbeta primers. Authors' analysis steps: As a later analysis found, there were 70 million to 100 million unique TCR beta chains, of which roughly 11 million were shared. Clones were read by immunoSEQ multiplex PCR, and TCRdb kept only the in-frame ones, dropping some. Clonal size and the V and J genes are those of that table, whereas D and trimming came from the DNA. The profile shows roughly 100,000 clones, 10% of them singletons. The chain carries TRBV9 and TRBJ2-5; no reliable D call. The end of the DNA is better explained by TRBJ2-7, so the J call may be wrong. The receptor's source is a man aged 35 to 55 in good health and CMV-seropositive. The source material was PBMCs. The CDR3 protein is CASSVGTRLSYEQYF. CDR3 nucleotide sequence: TGTGCCAGCAGCGTAGGCACTCGCCTCTCCTACGAGCAGTACTTC.